This T cell receptor (beta chain) is drawn from a study of blood T cell repertoires in COVID-19. For the study at large: The samples span acute and convalescent COVID-19 from the United States, Italy and Spain. PBMCs, B-cell-depleted T cells, or T cells were the source of the cDNA or gDNA that made up the material.

It was during active infection that Seattle patients were enrolled and then longitudinally followed. Original analysis: The assay estimated nucleated cells by amplifying reference gene primers. Libraries were prepared by immunoSEQ multiplex PCR; TCRdb keeps only in-frame clonotypes and omits some of them. V and J calls and clone size follow that table, whereas D and trimming were derived from the DNA. The sample gives 150,000 to 200,000 clones, about 81% of which show up once; 10% to 15% is in the top ten. CDR1 and CDR2 (germline): SGHVS, FNYEAQ. V trimming: 4 bases; J trimming: 5 bases; junction bases outside the gene matches: 7. This CDR3 is built from 16 residues.

The TCR originated in a woman aged 80 or over with COVID-19, enrolled during active disease. The specimen sequenced was peripheral blood. This sequence joins TRBV7-6 and TRBJ2-2, with 10 bases fitting TRBD1. The DNA of the CDR3 is TGTGCCAGCAGCTCGGACAGGGGGACTGGAACCGGGGAGCTGTTTTTT. Its protein is CASSSDRGTGTGELFF.